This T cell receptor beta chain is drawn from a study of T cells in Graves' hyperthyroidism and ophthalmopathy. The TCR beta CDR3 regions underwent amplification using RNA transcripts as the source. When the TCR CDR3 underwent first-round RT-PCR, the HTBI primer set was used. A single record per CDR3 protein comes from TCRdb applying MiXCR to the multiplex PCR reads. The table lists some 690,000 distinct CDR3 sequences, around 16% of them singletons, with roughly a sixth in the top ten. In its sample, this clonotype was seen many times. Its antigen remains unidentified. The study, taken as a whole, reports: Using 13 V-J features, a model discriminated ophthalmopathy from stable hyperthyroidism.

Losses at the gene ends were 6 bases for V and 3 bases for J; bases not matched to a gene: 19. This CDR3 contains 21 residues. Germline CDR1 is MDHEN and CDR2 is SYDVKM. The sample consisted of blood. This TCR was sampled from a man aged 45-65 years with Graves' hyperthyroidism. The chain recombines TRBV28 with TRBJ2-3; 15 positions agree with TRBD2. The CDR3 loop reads CASSPVLGLAGGDYGTDTQYF. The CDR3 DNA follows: TGTGCCAGCAGCCCCGTCTTGGGACTAGCGGGAGGCGATTATGGTACAGATACGCAGTATTTT.